Below are 20 T cell receptor beta chains sequenced from a single sample in a study of blood T cell repertoires in COVID-19. The table came from immunoSEQ multiplex PCR; TCRdb's copy has only in-frame clones and leaves some out. The table shows about 63,000 clones, with 65% to 75% occurring only once. Sequencing was carried out using peripheral blood. These receptors all stem from an elderly woman with acute or convalescent COVID-19.

The V gene is TRBV9, the J gene TRBJ2-2, with a tentative D call TRBD2 (6 bases). The V gene lost 0 bases and the J gene lost 0 bases, with 9 bases spanning the gap. The germline CDR1 and CDR2 sequences are SGDLS and YYNGEE. The CDR3 contains 16 residues. The CDR3 coding sequence is TGTGCCAGCAGCGTAGAAGGAGGGTCGAACACCGGGGAGCTGTTTTTT. This codes for CASSVEGGSNTGELFF.

The chain recombines TRBV19 with TRBJ2-7; TRBD2 matches at 10 bases. There are 14 residues in the CDR3. The trim removed 6 bases at V and 9 bases at J, leaving 11 bases unmatched. Per germline, CDR1 LNHDA and CDR2 SQIVND (reference sequence). CDR3 sequence reads: CASRNIAGGSGQYF. In DNA form, the CDR3 reads TGTGCCAGTAGGAACATAGCGGGAGGATCCGGGCAGTACTTC.

This chain joins TRBV27 and TRBJ2-7, with 7 nucleotides matching TRBD1. Per germline, CDR1 MNHEY and CDR2 SMNVEV (reference sequence). The CDR3 consists of 13 residues. With V trimmed by 7 bases and J by 2 bases, 5 bases remained unmatched. This chain's CDR3 is CASTRGQAYEQYF. CDR3 DNA sequence: TGTGCCAGCACCCGAGGACAGGCCTACGAGCAGTACTTC.

The V gene is TRBV7-2, the J gene TRBJ1-5; no firm D call. Between the trimmed V and J ends, which lost 0 bases and 7 bases, there was a span of 13 bases. CDR3 length: 15 amino acids. Looked up from germline, CDR1 is SGHTA and CDR2 is FQGNSA. CDR3 DNA sequence: TGTGCCAGCAGCTTAGCGGGCCCTGGAGGACAGCCCCAGCATTTT. Encoded protein: CASSLAGPGGQPQHF.

The chain combines TRBV11-3 with TRBJ1-4; 7 bases are shared with TRBD1. The CDR3 is made up of 15 amino acids. V was clipped by 4 bases and J by 4 bases; unmatched bases: 6. Germline V gene lookup returns CDR1 SGHNT and CDR2 YENEEA. CDR3 DNA sequence: TGTGCCAGCAGCTCCCGGGACAGACTTAATGAAAAACTGTTTTTT. It encodes CASSSRDRLNEKLFF.

The CDR3 reads CASSKGKDQPQHF. CDR3 DNA: TGTGCCAGTAGTAAGGGGAAGGATCAGCCCCAGCATTTT. The chain carries TRBV19 and TRBJ1-5; D possibly corresponds to TRBD1 (5 bases). The ends were cut back, 4 bases at V and 5 bases at J, with 9 bases in the middle. This CDR3 is built from 13 residues. Per germline, CDR1 LNHDA and CDR2 SQIVND (reference sequence).

The gene calls are TRBV6-5 and TRBJ1-3, with a possible D match to TRBD1 (5 bases). The CDR3 is 15 amino acids. Germline assignment: CDR1 MNHEY and CDR2 SVGAGI. V was pared by 6 bases and J by 0 bases, with 12 bases between. CDR3 in amino acids: CASRTWGDSGNTIYF. The CDR3 DNA reads TGTGCCAGCAGGACATGGGGGGACTCTGGAAACACCATATATTTT.

The rearrangement links TRBV7-6 to TRBJ2-7; TRBD2 is a possible D gene (6 bases). This CDR3 region has 15 residues. CDR1 and CDR2 from the germline V gene are SGHVS and FNYEAQ. V lost 5 bases and J lost 2, with 16 bases in between. The CDR3 reads CASSPSLAGTYEQYF. DNA of the CDR3: TGTGCCAGCAGCCCATCTCTGGCGGGAACCTACGAGCAGTACTTC.

For the CDR3, the DNA is TGCGCCAGCAGCCAAGGCTGGGGCCAACAGCCCCAGCATTTT. Protein sequence: CASSQGWGQQPQHF. V is TRBV4-1 and J is TRBJ1-5; D might be TRBD1 (5 bases). The germline V and J ends were trimmed by 1 base and 7 bases, with 11 bases remaining between them. CDR1 and CDR2 from the germline V gene are MGHRA and YSYEKL. CDR3 length: 14 amino acids.

The rearrangement uses TRBV5-1 and TRBJ2-3, with 13 positions matching TRBD2. In germline, CDR1 is SGHRS, CDR2 YFSETQ. V gave up 4 bases and J gave up 3 bases; unmatched junction bases: 5. The length of the CDR3 is 16 residues. The CDR3: CASSTGLAGATDTQYF. CDR3 DNA: TGCGCCAGCAGCACCGGACTAGCGGGAGCAACAGATACGCAGTATTTT.

This chain links TRBV4-2 with TRBJ2-2; a weak D match, TRBD2 (6 bases). V was pared by 0 bases and J by 2 bases, with 7 bases between. Germline V gene lookup returns CDR1 LGHNA and CDR2 YNFKEQ. The CDR3 extends over 15 amino acids. The CDR3 DNA reads as TGTGCCAGCAGCCAAGAGGCGGGAAACACCGGGGAGCTGTTTTTT. It yields the protein CASSQEAGNTGELFF.

J is TRBJ1-1 and V is TRBV19; TRBD1 aligns across 8 bases. The junction had 8 bases not matched to a gene; V was cut back by 3 bases and J by 2 bases. Per germline, CDR1 LNHDA and CDR2 SQIVND (reference sequence). The CDR3 has 16 residues. CDR3 residues: CASSIRDRGENTEAFF. CDR3 nucleotides: TGTGCCAGTAGTATCAGAGACAGGGGAGAAAACACTGAAGCTTTCTTT.

This rearrangement joins TRBV6-5 to TRBJ2-2; D might be TRBD1 (7 bases). Germline V gives CDR1 MNHEY, CDR2 SVGAGI. V was cut by 11 bases and J by 1 base, with 11 bases left in between. CDR3 size: 13 residues. CDR3 DNA sequence: TGTGCCCAGGGGGGTTTGAACACCGGGGAGCTGTTTTTT. Protein: CAQGGLNTGELFF.

The V call is TRBV10-3, the J call TRBJ2-7; D may be TRBD1 (5 bases). The CDR3 runs to 11 residues. V lost 10 bases to trimming and J lost 4 bases, with 11 bases between them. Per germline, CDR1 ENHRY and CDR2 SYGVKD. The CDR3 here is CATQGMYEQYF. CDR3 nucleotides: TGTGCCACCCAGGGAATGTACGAGCAGTACTTC.

The V and J genes are TRBV7-2 and TRBJ2-1; D is ambiguous. Looked up from germline, CDR1 is SGHTA and CDR2 is FQGNSA. V lost 1 base, J lost 4 bases, and 14 bases lay in between. CDR3 length equals 16 residues. The CDR3: CASSLGGYGGYNEQFF. The CDR3 DNA reads TGTGCCAGCAGCTTAGGAGGTTACGGCGGATACAATGAGCAGTTCTTC. Combining the CDR3 with reference TRBV7-2 and TRBJ2-1 gives the whole variable domain GAGVSQSPSNKVTEKGKDVELRCDPISGHTALYWYRQSLGQGLEFLIYFQGNSAPDKSGLPSDRFSAERTGGSVSTLTIQRTQQEDSAVYLCASSLGGYGGYNEQFFGPGTRLTVL.

J is TRBJ1-6 and V is TRBV19; 8 nucleotides agree with TRBD1. In germline, CDR1 is LNHDA, CDR2 SQIVND (reference sequence). V gave up 6 bases and J gave up 8 bases; unmatched junction bases: 6. The CDR3 totals 14 residues. CDR3 residues: CASRRQGPDSPLHF. The CDR3 bases are TGTGCCAGTAGAAGACAGGGGCCGGATTCACCCCTCCACTTT.

The J gene is TRBJ2-1, the V gene TRBV4-1; TRBD1 aligns across 8 bases. The V segment lost 4 bases and the J segment 7 bases; nucleotides outside the gene matches: 15. Germline values: CDR1 MGHRA, CDR2 YSYEKL. This CDR3 contains 17 residues. CDR3 loop: CASSPRDRSMNGNEQFF. DNA for the CDR3: TGCGCCAGCAGCCCCCGGGACAGGTCTATGAACGGGAATGAGCAGTTCTTC.

Only one count was recorded for this clone. V gene TRBV6-5 combines with J gene TRBJ2-7; possible D gene TRBD1, 6 bases. Trimming pared 6 bases from V and 0 bases from J, leaving 15 bases between. CDR1 and CDR2 (germline): MNHEY, SVGAGI. The CDR3 is 15 residues long. CDR3 sequence reads: CASRDSAEDSYEQYF. CDR3 coding DNA: TGTGCCAGCAGGGACAGTGCCGAAGACTCCTACGAGCAGTACTTC.

The gene calls are TRBV7-7 and TRBJ2-5, with TRBD1 identical over 7 bases. The CDR3 is made up of 15 amino acids. CDR1 SSHAT and CDR2 FNYEAQ come from the germline V gene (reference sequence). Unmatched junction bases numbered 12, after V lost 4 bases and J lost 7 bases. The CDR3 sequence: CASSSETGRLGTQYF. The DNA for the CDR3 is TGTGCCAGCAGCTCCGAGACAGGGCGGTTGGGGACCCAGTACTTC.

The V gene is TRBV5-5, the J gene TRBJ1-5; D may be TRBD1 (5 bases). CDR1 SGHKS and CDR2 YYEKEE come from the germline V gene (reference sequence). Trimming shortened V by 0 bases and J by 3 bases, and 16 bases separated the two germline ends. The CDR3 consists of 17 residues. The CDR3 DNA reads TGTGCCAGCAGCTTGGCTTCGGGAGGGGCGCTCAATCAGCCCCAGCATTTT. This codes for CASSLASGGALNQPQHF.